This TCR beta chain originates from a study of Ad26.COV2.S vaccination and SARS-CoV-2 variants (dated by TCRdb to the early 2020s). Broadly, across the study: Donors in the vaccine arm were drawn from COV1001, a phase I-IIa trial of Ad26.COV2.S in healthy adults that was multicentre, randomized, double-blind and placebo-controlled. Dosing of Ad26.COV2.S was intramuscular, at either 5x10^10 or 1x10^11 viral particles, delivered as one shot or as two shots spaced 56 days apart. The specificity and breadth of SARS-CoV-2-reactive T cell receptors after Ad26.COV2.S vaccination were assessed by TCRbeta repertoire sequencing. The TCR-sequenced set comprised approximately 30 samples: approximately 20 Ad26.COV2.S vaccine recipients, 5 placebo recipients and 8 SARS-CoV-2 convalescent individuals. Trial participants were randomized into five groups of five: low-dose or high-dose Ad26.COV2.S given once or twice, or placebo on both occasions. Investigators remained blinded to trial group allocation during experiments and outcome assessment.

Interpreted using the paper, the treatment or condition label stands for: some 20 received Ad26.COV2.S at low or high dose, single or two shots; 5 received placebo; per-sample allocation not given. Repertoires of vaccine and placebo recipients were sequenced from samples collected on day 63 after the first injection. Between 29 July and 7 August 2020, Cohort 1b enrolled 25 adults aged 18-55 years at one site in Boston, USA. Ad26.COV2.S was a replication-incompetent adenovirus type 26 vector that expressed a prefusion-stabilized SARS-CoV-2 spike protein derived from the original Wuhan strain. Trimming leaves V shorter by 5 bases and J shorter by 0 bases, with the junction holding 13 bases beyond the gene matches. The germline V gene gives CDR1 as LGHNT and CDR2 as FRNRAP. The CDR3 holds 18 amino acids from the cysteine to the phenylalanine. Of the read, only the CDR3 DNA is kept; its 54 bases are in frame from base 1.

TCRbeta CDR3 regions were sequenced with the immunoSEQ Assay. After extraction, genomic DNA underwent amplification by bias-controlled multiplex PCR, followed by high-throughput sequencing. The source study handled its data this way. To quantify the absolute abundance of every unique TCRbeta CDR3 region, sequences were collapsed and filtered. T cell fraction was estimated by normalizing TCRbeta template counts to usable DNA, which was measured by amplifying reference genes present in all nucleated cells. Repertoire TCRs were annotated as SARS-CoV-2-specific by exact matching of V gene, CDR3 amino acid sequence and J gene to a known reactive TCR set. MIRA supplied the reference SARS-CoV-2 TCR set, which was filtered for enrichment in COVID-19-positive ImmuneCODE repertoires so that public or cross-reactive TCRs were removed. Based on the MIRA antigens, annotated TCRs were further analysed at the level of specific ORF or position within ORF. Breadth was defined as the number of annotated unique rearrangements divided by the total number of unique productive rearrangements, and depth was defined as the summed frequency of the annotated unique rearrangements. Group comparisons of TCR breadth used two-sided Wilcoxon rank-sum tests. What TCRdb holds here is the immuneACCESS table cut down to in-frame rearrangements. Part of the clones is not present; checked against another copy, under half of the missing clones reflect an unresolved V gene, and the others are unexplained. D and trimming were read from the DNA, whereas the V and J calls and clone size are those reported in that table. This sample comprises some 390,000 clones, less than 90% of them detected only once. Jointly, the top ten make up roughly 3% of the sample.

Turning to this clone: Its cognate antigen has yet to be identified. Nothing much larger sits one base from this clone, and base qualities are not available.

Summary of the overall study and its limitations: The study was not powered for comparison of responses between vaccine doses or regimens. Comparable non-spike TCR breadth was observed between vaccine and placebo recipients, consistent with only spike being contained in the vaccine. Substantial breadth of spike-specific CD8+ and CD4+ T cell responses was reported after vaccination. The authors noted that the TCR breadth and depth analyses may have underestimated total T cell responses. Ad26.COV2.S recipients had higher spike-specific TCR breadth than placebo recipients (P = 0.0014).

The TCR originated in a person aged 18-65 years who received the Ad26.COV2.S COVID-19 vaccine or a placebo. The rearrangement joined TRBV12-5 to TRBJ2-3; the central 8 bases match TRBD2. The sample was peripheral blood, taken in a trial of Ad26.COV2.S vaccine versus placebo. The bases are TGTGCTAGTGGTCCTTGGGGGGGTAGCGGGGCTAGCACAGATACGCAGTATTTT. It specifies CASGPWGGSGASTDTQYF.